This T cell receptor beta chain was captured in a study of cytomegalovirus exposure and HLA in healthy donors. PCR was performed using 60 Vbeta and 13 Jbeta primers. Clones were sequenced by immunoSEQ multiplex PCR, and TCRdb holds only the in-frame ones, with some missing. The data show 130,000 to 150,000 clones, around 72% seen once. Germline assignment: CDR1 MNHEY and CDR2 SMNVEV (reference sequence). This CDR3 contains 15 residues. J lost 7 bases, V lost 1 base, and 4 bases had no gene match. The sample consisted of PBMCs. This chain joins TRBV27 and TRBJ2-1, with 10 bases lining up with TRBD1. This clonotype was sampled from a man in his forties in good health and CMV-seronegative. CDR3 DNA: TGTGCCAGCAGTTTATGGGACAGGGGATTAAATGAGCAGTTCTTC. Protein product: CASSLWDRGLNEQFF.